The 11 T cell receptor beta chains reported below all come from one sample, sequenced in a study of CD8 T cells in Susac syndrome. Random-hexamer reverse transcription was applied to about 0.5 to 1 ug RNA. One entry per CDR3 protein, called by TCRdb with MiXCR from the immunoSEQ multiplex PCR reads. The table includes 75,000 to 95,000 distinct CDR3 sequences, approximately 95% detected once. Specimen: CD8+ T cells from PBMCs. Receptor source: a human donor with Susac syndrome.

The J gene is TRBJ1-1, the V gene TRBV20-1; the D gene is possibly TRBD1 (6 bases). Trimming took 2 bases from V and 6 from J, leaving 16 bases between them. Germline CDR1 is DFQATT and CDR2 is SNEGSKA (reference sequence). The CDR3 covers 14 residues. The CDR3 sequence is CSARTQGGFPEAFF. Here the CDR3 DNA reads TGCAGTGCTAGAACACAGGGAGGTTTCCCTGAAGCTTTCTTT.

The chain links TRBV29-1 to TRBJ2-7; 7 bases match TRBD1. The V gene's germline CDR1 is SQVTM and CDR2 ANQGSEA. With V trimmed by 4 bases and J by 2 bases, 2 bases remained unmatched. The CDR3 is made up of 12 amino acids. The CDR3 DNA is TGCAGCGTTGCCGGGACAGCCTACGAGCAGTACTTC. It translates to CSVAGTAYEQYF.

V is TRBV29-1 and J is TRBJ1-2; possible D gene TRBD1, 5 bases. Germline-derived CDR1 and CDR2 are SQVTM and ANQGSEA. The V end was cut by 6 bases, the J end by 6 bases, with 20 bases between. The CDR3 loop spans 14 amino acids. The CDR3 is CSVPKREGTDGYTF. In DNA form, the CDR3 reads TGCAGCGTCCCGAAACGGGAGGGGACGGATGGCTACACCTTC.

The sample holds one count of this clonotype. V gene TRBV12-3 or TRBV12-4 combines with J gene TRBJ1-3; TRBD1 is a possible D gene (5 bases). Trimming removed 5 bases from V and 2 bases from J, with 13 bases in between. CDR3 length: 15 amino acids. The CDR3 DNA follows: TGTGCCAGCAGTCCGGGACTCCGGACTGGAAACACCATATATTTT. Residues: CASSPGLRTGNTIYF.

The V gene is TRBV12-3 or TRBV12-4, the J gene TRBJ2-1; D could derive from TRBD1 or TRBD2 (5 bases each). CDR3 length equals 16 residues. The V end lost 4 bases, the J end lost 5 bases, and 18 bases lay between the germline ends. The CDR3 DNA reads TGTGCCAGCAGTTGGGGGTTGGGGATACCCGACAATGAGCAGTTCTTC. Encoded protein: CASSWGLGIPDNEQFF.

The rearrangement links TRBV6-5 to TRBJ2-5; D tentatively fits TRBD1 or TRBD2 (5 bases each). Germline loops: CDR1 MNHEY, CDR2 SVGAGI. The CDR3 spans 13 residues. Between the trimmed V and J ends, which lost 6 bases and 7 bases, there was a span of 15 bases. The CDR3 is CASSLDHGGTQYF. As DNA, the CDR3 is TGTGCCAGCAGCCTGGACCATGGGGGGACCCAGTACTTC.

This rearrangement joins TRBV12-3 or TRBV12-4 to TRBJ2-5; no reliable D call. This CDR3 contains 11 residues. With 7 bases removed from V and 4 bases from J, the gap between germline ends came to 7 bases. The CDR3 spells CASTLGETQYF. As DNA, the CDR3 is TGTGCCAGCACCCTCGGAGAGACCCAGTACTTC.

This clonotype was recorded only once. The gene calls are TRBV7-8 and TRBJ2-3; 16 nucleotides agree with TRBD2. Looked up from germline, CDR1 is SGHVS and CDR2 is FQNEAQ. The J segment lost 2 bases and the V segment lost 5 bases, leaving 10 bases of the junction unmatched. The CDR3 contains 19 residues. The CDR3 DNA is TGTGCCAGCAGCCTGGGGACTAGCGGGAGGGCTGGGGTCACAGATACGCAGTATTTT. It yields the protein CASSLGTSGRAGVTDTQYF. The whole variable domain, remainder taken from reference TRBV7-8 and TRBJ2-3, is GAGVSQSPRYKVAKRGQDVALRCDPISGHVSLFWYQQALGQGPEFLTYFQNEAQLDKSGLPSDRFFAERPEGSVSTLKIQRTQQEDSAVYLCASSLGTSGRAGVTDTQYFGPGTRLTVL.

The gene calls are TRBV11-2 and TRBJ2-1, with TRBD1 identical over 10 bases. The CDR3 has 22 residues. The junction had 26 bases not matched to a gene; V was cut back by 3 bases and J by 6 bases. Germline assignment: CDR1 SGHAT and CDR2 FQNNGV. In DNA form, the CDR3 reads TGTGCCAGCAGCTTTTATCCACCGGGACAGGGGTTATACGGCCTTTGGCCCAATGAGCAGTTCTTC. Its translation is CASSFYPPGQGLYGLWPNEQFF.

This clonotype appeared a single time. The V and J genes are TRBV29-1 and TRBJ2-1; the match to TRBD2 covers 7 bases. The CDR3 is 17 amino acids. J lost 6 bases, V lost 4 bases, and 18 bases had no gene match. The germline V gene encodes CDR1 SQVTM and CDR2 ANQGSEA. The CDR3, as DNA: TGCAGCGTTGGAAGTGGCCCGTGGACTAGGTCATCCAATGAGCAGTTCTTC. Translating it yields CSVGSGPWTRSSNEQFF.

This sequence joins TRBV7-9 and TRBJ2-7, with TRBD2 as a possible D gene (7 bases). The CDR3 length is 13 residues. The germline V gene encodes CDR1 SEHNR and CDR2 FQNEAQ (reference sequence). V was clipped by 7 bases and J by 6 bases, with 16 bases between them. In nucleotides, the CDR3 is TGTGCCAGCACCACTGGGGGCGGGAGCGAGCAGTACTTC. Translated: CASTTGGGSEQYF.